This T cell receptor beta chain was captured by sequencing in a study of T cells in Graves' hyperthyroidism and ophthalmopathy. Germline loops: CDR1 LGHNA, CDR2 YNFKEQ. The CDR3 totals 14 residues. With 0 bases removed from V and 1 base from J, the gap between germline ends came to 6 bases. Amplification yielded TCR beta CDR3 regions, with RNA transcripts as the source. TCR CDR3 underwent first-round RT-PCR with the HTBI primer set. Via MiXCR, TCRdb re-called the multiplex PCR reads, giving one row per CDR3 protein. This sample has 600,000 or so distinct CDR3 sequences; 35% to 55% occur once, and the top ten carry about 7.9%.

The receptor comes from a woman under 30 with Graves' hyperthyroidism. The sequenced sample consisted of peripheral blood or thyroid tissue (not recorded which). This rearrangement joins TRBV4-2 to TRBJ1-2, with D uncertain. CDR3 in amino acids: CASSQEGINYGYTF. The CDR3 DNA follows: TGTGCCAGCAGCCAAGAGGGTATTAACTATGGCTACACCTTC.